The T cell receptor (beta chain) under discussion was sequenced for a study of blood T cell repertoires in COVID-19. Study at large: COVID-19 samples collected from the United States, Italy and Spain covered acute and convalescent phases.

Per the original data handling: Amplification from reference gene primers served as the basis for estimated nucleated cell counts. TCRdb's table, derived via immunoSEQ multiplex PCR, lists solely in-frame clones and lacks some. Clone size and V and J calls were adopted from that table, with D and trimming inferred from the DNA. This repertoire shows fewer than 400,000 clones, 90% found once; its top ten account for roughly 3.9%. The CDR3 covers 13 residues. The V end was cut by 5 bases, the J end by 3 bases, with 10 bases between. Germline-derived CDR1 and CDR2 are SGHVS and FQNEAQ. Participants spanned ages roughly 18 to 90 years and resided in some 22 US areas. Before they entered the study, exposed participants had met a COVID-19 case within 2 weeks.

The TCR originated in a woman in her twenties or thirties who had been exposed to COVID-19. Sample: PBMCs or T cells enriched from blood (not recorded which). The chain couples TRBV7-8 to TRBJ1-1, with D perhaps TRBD1 (5 bases). CDR3 bases: TGTGCCAGCAGCAGCATAGGGGACACTGAAGCTTTCTTT. Translated: CASSSIGDTEAFF. The whole variable domain, remainder taken from reference TRBV7-8 and TRBJ1-1, is GAGVSQSPRYKVAKRGQDVALRCDPISGHVSLFWYQQALGQGPEFLTYFQNEAQLDKSGLPSDRFFAERPEGSVSTLKIQRTQQEDSAVYLCASSSIGDTEAFFGQGTRLTVV.